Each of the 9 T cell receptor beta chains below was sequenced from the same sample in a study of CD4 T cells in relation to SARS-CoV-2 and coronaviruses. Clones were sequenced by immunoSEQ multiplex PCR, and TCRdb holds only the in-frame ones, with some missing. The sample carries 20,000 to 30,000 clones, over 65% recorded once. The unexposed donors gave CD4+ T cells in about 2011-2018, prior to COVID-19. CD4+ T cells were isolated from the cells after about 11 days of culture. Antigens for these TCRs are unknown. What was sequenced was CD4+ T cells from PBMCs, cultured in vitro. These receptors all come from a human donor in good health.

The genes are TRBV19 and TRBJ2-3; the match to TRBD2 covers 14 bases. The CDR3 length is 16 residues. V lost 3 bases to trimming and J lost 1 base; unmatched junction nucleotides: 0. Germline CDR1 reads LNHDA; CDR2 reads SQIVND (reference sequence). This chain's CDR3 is CASSMGLAGGTDTQYF. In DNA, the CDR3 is TGTGCCAGTAGTATGGGACTAGCGGGAGGCACAGATACGCAGTATTTT.

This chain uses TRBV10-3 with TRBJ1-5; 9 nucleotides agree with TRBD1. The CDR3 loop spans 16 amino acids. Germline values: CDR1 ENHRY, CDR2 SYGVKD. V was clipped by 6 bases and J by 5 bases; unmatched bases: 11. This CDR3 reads CAISGGGQGSDQPQHF. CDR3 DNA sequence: TGTGCCATCAGCGGAGGGGGACAGGGCTCCGATCAGCCCCAGCATTTT.

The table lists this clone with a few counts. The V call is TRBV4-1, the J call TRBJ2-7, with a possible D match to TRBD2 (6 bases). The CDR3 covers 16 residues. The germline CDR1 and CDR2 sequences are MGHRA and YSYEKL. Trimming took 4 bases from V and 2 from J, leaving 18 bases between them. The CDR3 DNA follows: TGCGCCAGCAGCCCAGACCGGGACTCGGTGCCCTACGAGCAGTACTTC. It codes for CASSPDRDSVPYEQYF.

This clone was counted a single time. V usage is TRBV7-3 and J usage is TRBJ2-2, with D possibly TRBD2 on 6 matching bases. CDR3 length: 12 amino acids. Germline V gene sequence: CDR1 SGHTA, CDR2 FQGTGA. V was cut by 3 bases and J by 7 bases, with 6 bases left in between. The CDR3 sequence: CASSFGGGELFF. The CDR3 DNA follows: TGTGCCAGCAGCTTCGGGGGCGGGGAGCTGTTTTTT.

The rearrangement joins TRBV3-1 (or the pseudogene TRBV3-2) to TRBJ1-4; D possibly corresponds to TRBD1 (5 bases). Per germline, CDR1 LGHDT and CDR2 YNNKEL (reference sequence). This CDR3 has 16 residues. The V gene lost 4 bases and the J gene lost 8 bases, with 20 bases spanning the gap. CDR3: CASSPSAGWSNEKLFF. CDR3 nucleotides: TGTGCCAGCAGCCCCAGTGCAGGGTGGTCGAACGAAAAACTGTTTTTT.

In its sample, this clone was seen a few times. Here the CDR3 DNA reads TGTGCCAGCAGCCCTAGGCTGGGGCAGTCGAACACTGAAGCTTTCTTT. It encodes CASSPRLGQSNTEAFF. V is TRBV7-9 and J is TRBJ1-1; tentatively, D is TRBD1 (5 bases). This CDR3 comprises 16 residues. Per the germline V gene, CDR1 is SEHNR and CDR2 is FQNEAQ (reference sequence). Trimming pared 5 bases from V and 1 base from J, leaving 17 bases between.

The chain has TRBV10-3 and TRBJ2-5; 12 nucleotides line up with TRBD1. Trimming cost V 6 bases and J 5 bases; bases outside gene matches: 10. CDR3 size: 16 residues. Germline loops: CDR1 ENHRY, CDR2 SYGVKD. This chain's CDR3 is CAISPGTGGIRETQYF. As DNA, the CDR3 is TGTGCCATCAGCCCTGGGACAGGGGGCATTAGGGAGACCCAGTACTTC.

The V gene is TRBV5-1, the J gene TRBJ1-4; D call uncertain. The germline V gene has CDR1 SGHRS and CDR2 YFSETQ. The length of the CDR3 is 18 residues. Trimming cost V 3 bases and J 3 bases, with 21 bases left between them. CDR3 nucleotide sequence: TGCGCCAGCAGCTCAGGCAGTTCTGGAGCTGGGGCTAATGAAAAACTGTTTTTT. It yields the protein CASSSGSSGAGANEKLFF.

For the CDR3, the DNA is TGTGCCAGCAGTTTGGTCCGGGATACGCAGTATTTT. It codes for CASSLVRDTQYF. The J gene is TRBJ2-3, the V gene TRBV12-3 or TRBV12-4; the D is unclear. V lost 3 bases and J lost 6, with 7 bases in between. CDR3 length: 12 amino acids.